This record covers a single TCR beta chain. Its target antigen remains unknown. No base qualities exist here, and no much larger clone lies one base off it. The CDR3 starts with the cysteine, ends with the phenylalanine, and has 14 residues. The entry retains the CDR3 DNA only, 42 bases that are in frame from base 1. The V end loses 0 bases and the J end loses 7 bases, and a stretch of 11 bases separates them. The CDR1 and CDR2 encoded by the germline V gene are SGHRS and YFSETQ. None of the patients had been given any treatment before thyroid surgery. Using T-cell receptor beta sequencing, the researchers looked back retrospectively at clinical samples from patients, gathered between about 2011 and 2018. Receptors were amplified or captured by PCR. Sequencing relied on an Illumina HiSeq 4000. High-throughput sequencing was used to profile the CDR3 region of the TCR beta-chain in every patient. Concerning the study's data processing: CDR3 differences across clinicopathological groups were used to build a classifier for discriminating distant-metastatic papillary thyroid cancer patients. To measure repertoire diversity the researchers used the Shannon index, while the Morisita-Horn index served to gauge how similar the tumor and blood repertoires were. The public reads were quality trimmed at Q25 with fastp and then assembled into clones with MiXCR by TCRdb, keeping productive beta chains. Here the V and J calls rest on TCRdb's processing, not on the authors' analysis. Across this sample there are 20,000 or so clones, with 23% seen only once. The top ten clonotypes cover about 70% of the sample.

The sample comes from a study of metastatic and nonmetastatic thyroid tumors (dated by TCRdb to 2020 to 2022). For the study in its entirety: Repertoires from peripheral blood and from tumor or nodule tissue samples of malignant and benign thyroid patients were compared.

The investigation overall reported the following: In both blood and tumor samples, malignant tumors were reported to have significantly higher TCR beta diversity than benign nodules.

Sequenced sample: blood. This receptor was identified in a male donor with papillary thyroid cancer or a benign thyroid nodule (not recorded which). Some clones in this sample may be carry-over from other donors' samples. The rearrangement joined TRBV5-1 to TRBJ2-4, with no confidently assigned D gene. The CDR3 reads as follows: CASSLAPEANIQYF. The DNA reads TGCGCCAGCAGCTTGGCCCCAGAAGCCAACATTCAGTACTTC.